This T cell receptor beta chain derives from a study of control samples from healthy donors and cancer patients. Repertoires were generated with immunoSEQ multiplex PCR, while TCRdb's copy carries only in-frame clones and drops some. This sample has 100,000 to 150,000 clones, with about 93% found just once. Germline CDR1 MNHEY, CDR2 SMNVEV (reference sequence). Trimming left V 1 base short and J 8 bases short, with 11 bases between. The CDR3 runs 13 residues. The sequenced material came from blood. The genes are TRBV27 and TRBJ1-1; D not certain. This sequence originates from a man in his forties or fifties in good health. The CDR3 sequence is CASSLWPRAEAFF. In DNA, the CDR3 is TGTGCCAGCAGTTTATGGCCCCGTGCCGAAGCTTTCTTT.